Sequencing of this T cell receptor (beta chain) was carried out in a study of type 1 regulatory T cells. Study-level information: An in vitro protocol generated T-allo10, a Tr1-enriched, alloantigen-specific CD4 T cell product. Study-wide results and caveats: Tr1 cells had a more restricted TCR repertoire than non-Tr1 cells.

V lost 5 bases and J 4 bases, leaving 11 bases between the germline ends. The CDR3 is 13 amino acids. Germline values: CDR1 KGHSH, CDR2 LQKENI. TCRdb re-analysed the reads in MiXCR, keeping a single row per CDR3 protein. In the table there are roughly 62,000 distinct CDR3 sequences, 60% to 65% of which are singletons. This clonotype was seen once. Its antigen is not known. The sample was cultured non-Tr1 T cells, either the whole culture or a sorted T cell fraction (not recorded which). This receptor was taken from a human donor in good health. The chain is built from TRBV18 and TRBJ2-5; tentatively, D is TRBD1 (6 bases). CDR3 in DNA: TGTGCCAGCTCATTTGACAGGCGAGAGACCCAGTACTTC. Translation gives CASSFDRRETQYF.